This T cell receptor beta chain derives from a study of vaccination and CD4 T cells after COVID-19. This clonotype was observed a few times. The antigen is undetermined. With the Oncomine TCR Beta short-read assay, DNA from cultured CD4+ T cells was sequenced. TCRdb re-called the PCR reads with MiXCR, one entry per CDR3 protein. Of 22,000 or so distinct CDR3 sequences in the sample, 32% were seen once. CDR3 length equals 21 residues. Looked up from germline, CDR1 is DFQATT and CDR2 is SNEGSKA (reference sequence). Trimming stripped 0 bases from V and 7 bases from J, with 35 bases between. Specified time point: late sampling 161 to 241 days after vaccination in three convalescent patients. The treatment here: roughly ten-day PBMC culture with coronavirus spike peptide pools or control peptides (ViraFEST assay).

The sequence was obtained from a human donor who had recovered from COVID-19. Source: CD4+ T cells from blood, cultured in vitro, taken about 7 months after SARS-CoV-2 vaccination. The chain is built from TRBV20-1 and TRBJ2-3, with D possibly matching TRBD2 (5 bases). CDR3 amino acids: CSARDDLLAGDSRGWSNTQYF. The DNA for the CDR3 is TGCAGTGCTAGAGACGACCTTTTGGCCGGGGATAGTCGAGGGTGGTCTAATACGCAGTATTTT.